This T cell receptor (beta chain) originates from a study of blood T cells in healthy people across ages (dated by TCRdb to about 2015). Regarding the complete study: In model experiments, template switching captured roughly one uniquely barcoded TCR beta cDNA molecule for every two T cells. Two additional independent replicas of 1 million unique cDNA reads from the same blood draw were analyzed for two donors (one aged 18 to 30 and one aged 80 or older). Donors were grouped into four age groups: young (average about 15 years), middle-aged (roughly 37), aged (approximately 58) and long-lived (just over 80). To track age-related changes in TCR beta repertoire diversity, the study relied on deep sequencing normalized with unique cDNA molecular identifiers. Results the study describes overall, beyond this receptor: Because donor CMV infection status was unknown, age-related changes in expanded clonotypes were potentially confounded. Since profiling was done on bulk unsorted PBMCs, naive and antigen-experienced compartments could not be conclusively compared. As age increased, observed TCR beta diversity per million T cells dropped in a roughly linear way, and a significant reduction was already evident by age 40. A strong correlation was found between observed TCR beta diversity and the percentage of naive T cells measured by flow cytometry. Compared with the aged group, the long-lived group had more naive CD4+ T cells, fewer expanded clones and increased TCR diversity, suggesting age selection. Estimates of total diversity based on one million sequenced T cells were regarded as lower bounds and as underestimates.

Concerning this clonotype: What antigen it recognizes has not been identified. The sample holds no much larger clone one base away, and base qualities are not on file.

Based on the germline V gene (reference sequence), the CDR1 and CDR2 sequences are LNHNV and YYDKDF. At the junction V is shortened by 0 bases and J by 7 bases, with 7 bases in between. Including cysteine and phenylalanine, the CDR3 has 12 amino acids. Only the CDR3 part of the read is kept: 36 bases, read in frame from the first base. To prepare the library, 5' RACE was applied. TCRdb shows the sequencer as Illumina HiSeq 2500. A second PCR of roughly 7 to 11 cycles was performed with a sample-barcoded 5' primer and a J-beta primer mix. Each TCR beta cDNA molecule received a unique molecular identifier from a template-switch 5' adaptor carrying 12 random nucleotides. At least 2.5 million CDR3-containing paired-end reads were obtained from each sample. All of the RNA was converted into first-strand cDNA using the Mint cDNA synthesis kit, with a TRBC-specific oligonucleotide serving as the primer. All cDNA was treated with uracil-DNA glycosylase and then went through a first 18-cycle PCR with the universal primers M1SS and BC2_uni_R. As for the original processing: Normalization of each sample was performed by random selection of 1 million high-quality reads, each carrying a distinct molecular identifier. Instead of being binned into consensus sequences, reads that shared molecular identifiers were thrown out. MiTCR, with a Q25 quality threshold and the strictest error-elimination algorithm, was used for CDR3 identification, clonotype clustering and error correction. A nonparametric unseen species model with Euler transformation was used to estimate a lower bound on total TCR beta diversity. TCRdb itself trimmed the public reads at Q25 with fastp, ran MiXCR and retained productive beta chains. Each entry is one CDR3 protein sequence, shown with its most common DNA and genes. None of the V and J calls come from the authors' own analysis; TCRdb made them. The sample table lists 600,000 to 850,000 distinct CDR3 sequences, 20% to 30% of them with a count of one. Just under 9.5% of the sample belongs to the ten largest clones.

The roughly 39 donors, aged about 6 to 95 years, were systemically healthy Caucasian individuals from Russia. Each donor gave about 9.8 milliliters of peripheral blood, drawn into EDTA-treated Vacutainer tubes. PBMCs were isolated by Ficoll-Paque density-gradient centrifugation, with at least 6.5 million obtained per sample. Total RNA, at least 5 micrograms per sample, was extracted from PBMCs with Trizol reagent. For every donor, an aliquot of PBMCs went through flow cytometry to measure the percentages of naive CD45RAhigh/CD27high T cells. The sample was also reused in another study, on T cells of mothers and their children. The second paper further reports: Nine systemically healthy Caucasian individuals, comprising three mothers and their six children, were included as donors. cDNA synthesis consumed the entire amount of extracted RNA, loaded at around 1.5 ug RNA in each 15 ul reaction. Sample barcodes and 2-4 random nucleotides were added via the M1S primer in the second PCR. Each mother yielded over 8 million TCR beta CDR3 reads and each child a few million reads. Thymic selection shapes the output of TCR recombination in a similar way in related and unrelated pairs, and inherited differences have a minor effect. Related mother-child pairs always showed normalized repertoire overlap that was slightly higher than in unrelated mother-child pairs, though the difference was never significant. No persistent microchimeric T cell clones were detected, at a sensitivity of around 97 clones per million clonotypes. Deep NGS was used in the study to compare the TCR beta repertoires of mothers and children and to look for features that separate related mother-child pairs from unrelated individuals. On average, the children were about 10 +/- 4 years old, while the mothers were approximately 41 +/- 4 years old. After adapter ligation with NEBNext reagents, the libraries were sequenced on Illumina HiSeq 2000 with 100+100 nt paired-end reads. To prevent cross-contamination, the mother and child libraries were prepared one month apart and sequenced in separate runs. For each donor, somewhere between about 500,000 and 2,000,000 distinct TCR beta clonotypes were identified. Naive TCR beta clonotypes were estimated from low-frequency clonotypes matched to each donor's FACS-determined naive share, without sorting.

Material: blood. This TCR came from a boy between 10 and 17 years old in good health. The chain joins TRBV15 to TRBJ2-7; confidence is insufficient to name the D gene. The sequenced DNA is TGTGCCACCAGCAGAGATGAAGGGGAGCAGTACTTC. Its translation reads: CATSRDEGEQYF. Extended through the reference TRBV15 and TRBJ2-7 proteins, this CDR3 yields the full variable domain: DAMVIQNPRYQVTQFGKPVTLSCSQTLNHNVMYWYQQKSSQAPKLLFHYYDKDFNNEADTPDNFQSRRPNTSFCFLDIRSPGLGDTAMYLCATSRDEGEQYFGPGTRLTVT.